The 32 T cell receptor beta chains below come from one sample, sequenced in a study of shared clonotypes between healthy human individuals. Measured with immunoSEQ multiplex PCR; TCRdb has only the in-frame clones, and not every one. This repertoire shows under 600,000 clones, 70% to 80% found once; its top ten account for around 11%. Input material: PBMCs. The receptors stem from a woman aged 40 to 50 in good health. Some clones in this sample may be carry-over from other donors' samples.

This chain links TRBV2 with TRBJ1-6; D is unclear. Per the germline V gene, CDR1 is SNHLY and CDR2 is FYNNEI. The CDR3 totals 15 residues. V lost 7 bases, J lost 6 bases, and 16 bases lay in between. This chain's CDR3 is CASTAQSGINSPLHF. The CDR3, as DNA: TGTGCCAGCACAGCCCAGTCTGGGATTAATTCACCCCTCCACTTT.

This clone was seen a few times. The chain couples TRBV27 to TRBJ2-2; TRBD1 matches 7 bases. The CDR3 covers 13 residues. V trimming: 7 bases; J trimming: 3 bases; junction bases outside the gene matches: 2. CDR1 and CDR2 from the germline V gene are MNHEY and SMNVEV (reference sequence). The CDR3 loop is CASNRGHTGELFF. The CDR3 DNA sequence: TGTGCCAGCAACAGGGGACACACCGGGGAGCTGTTTTTT.

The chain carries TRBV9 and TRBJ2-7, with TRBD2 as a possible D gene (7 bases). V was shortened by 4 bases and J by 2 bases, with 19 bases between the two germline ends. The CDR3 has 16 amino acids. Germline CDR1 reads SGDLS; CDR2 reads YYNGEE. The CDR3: CASSPLPRGPPYEQYF. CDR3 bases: TGTGCCAGCAGCCCTCTTCCGCGGGGGCCTCCCTACGAGCAGTACTTC.

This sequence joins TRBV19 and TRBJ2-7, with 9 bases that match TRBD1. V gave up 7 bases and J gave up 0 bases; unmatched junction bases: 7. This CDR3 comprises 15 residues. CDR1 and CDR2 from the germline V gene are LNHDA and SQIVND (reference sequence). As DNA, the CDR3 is TGTGCCAGTACCGCCGGGACAGGGATCTCCTACGAGCAGTACTTC. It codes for CASTAGTGISYEQYF.

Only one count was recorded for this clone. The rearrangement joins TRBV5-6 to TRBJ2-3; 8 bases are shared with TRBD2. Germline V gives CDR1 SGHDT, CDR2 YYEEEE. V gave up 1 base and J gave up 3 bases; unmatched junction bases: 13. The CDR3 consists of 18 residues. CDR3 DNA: TGTGCCAGCAGCTTGCTACAGCTACAGCGGGAGAGGACAGATACGCAGTATTTT. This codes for CASSLLQLQRERTDTQYF. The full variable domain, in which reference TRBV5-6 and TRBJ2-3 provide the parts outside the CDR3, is DAGVTQSPTHLIKTRGQQVTLRCSPKSGHDTVSWYQQALGQGPQFIFQYYEEEERQRGNFPDRFSGHQFPNYSSELNVNALLLGDSALYLCASSLLQLQRERTDTQYFGPGTRLTVL.

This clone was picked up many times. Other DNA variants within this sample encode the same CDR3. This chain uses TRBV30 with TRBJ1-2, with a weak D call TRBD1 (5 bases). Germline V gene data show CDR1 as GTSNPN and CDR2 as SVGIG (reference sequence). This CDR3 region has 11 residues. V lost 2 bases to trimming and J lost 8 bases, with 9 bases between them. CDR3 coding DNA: TGTGCCTGGAGTCAGGGATCCGGCTACACCTTC. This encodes CAWSQGSGYTF.

The CDR3 sequence: CASRRLGTDTQYF. CDR3 coding DNA: TGTGCCAGCAGGCGCCTTGGCACAGATACGCAGTATTTT. The chain recombines TRBV27 with TRBJ2-3; D is unclear. CDR3 length: 13 residues. Trimming shortened V by 6 bases and J by 1 base, and 8 bases separated the two germline ends. Germline V CDR1 and CDR2: MNHEY, SMNVEV (reference sequence).

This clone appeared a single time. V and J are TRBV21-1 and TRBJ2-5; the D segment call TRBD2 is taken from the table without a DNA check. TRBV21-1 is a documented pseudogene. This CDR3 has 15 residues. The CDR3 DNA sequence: TGTGCCAGCAGCAAAGTCCAGGAGGTGGTGGAGACCCAGTACTTC. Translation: CASSKVQEVVETQYF.

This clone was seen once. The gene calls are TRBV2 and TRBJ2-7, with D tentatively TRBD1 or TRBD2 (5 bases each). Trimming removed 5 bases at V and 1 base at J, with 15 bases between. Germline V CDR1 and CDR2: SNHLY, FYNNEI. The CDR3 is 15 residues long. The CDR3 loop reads CASSPYRDGSYEQYF. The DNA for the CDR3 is TGTGCCAGCAGTCCCTATAGGGACGGATCCTACGAGCAGTACTTC.

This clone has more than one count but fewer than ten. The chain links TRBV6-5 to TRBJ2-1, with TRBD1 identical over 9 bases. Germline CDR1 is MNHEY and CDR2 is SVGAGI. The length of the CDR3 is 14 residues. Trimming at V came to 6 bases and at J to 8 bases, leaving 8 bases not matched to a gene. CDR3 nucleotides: TGTGCCAGCAGGTCCGGGACAGGGTTTGATGAGCAGTTCTTC. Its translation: CASRSGTGFDEQFF.

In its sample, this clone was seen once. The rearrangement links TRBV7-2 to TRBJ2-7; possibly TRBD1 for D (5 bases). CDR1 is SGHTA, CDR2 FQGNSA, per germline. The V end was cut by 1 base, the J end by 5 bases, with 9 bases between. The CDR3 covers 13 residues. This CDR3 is CASSLGTIDEQYF. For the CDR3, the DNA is TGTGCCAGCAGCTTAGGGACAATCGACGAGCAGTACTTC.

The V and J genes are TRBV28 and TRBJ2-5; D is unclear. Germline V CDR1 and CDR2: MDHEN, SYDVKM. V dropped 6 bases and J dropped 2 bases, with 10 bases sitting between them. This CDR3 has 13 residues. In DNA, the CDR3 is TGTGCCAGCAGCCCCTCCCCGCAAGAGACCCAGTACTTC. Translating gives CASSPSPQETQYF.

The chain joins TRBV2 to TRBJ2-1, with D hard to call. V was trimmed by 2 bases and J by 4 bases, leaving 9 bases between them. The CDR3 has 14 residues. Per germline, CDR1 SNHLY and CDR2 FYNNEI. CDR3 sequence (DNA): TGTGCCAGCAGTGAAAGGGTAGTATACAATGAGCAGTTCTTC. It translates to CASSERVVYNEQFF.

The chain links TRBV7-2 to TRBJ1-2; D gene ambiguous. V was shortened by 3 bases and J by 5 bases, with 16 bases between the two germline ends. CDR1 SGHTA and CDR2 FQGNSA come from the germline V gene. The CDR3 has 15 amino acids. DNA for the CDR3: TGTGCCAGCAGCTTCCCCCAAGTGGGTACATATGGCTACACCTTC. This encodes CASSFPQVGTYGYTF.

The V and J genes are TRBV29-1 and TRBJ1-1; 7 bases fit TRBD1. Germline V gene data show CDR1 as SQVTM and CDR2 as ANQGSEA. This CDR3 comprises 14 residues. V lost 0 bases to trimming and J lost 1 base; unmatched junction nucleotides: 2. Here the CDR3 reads CSVEEGGPNTEAFF. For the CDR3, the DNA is TGCAGCGTTGAAGAAGGGGGCCCGAACACTGAAGCTTTCTTT. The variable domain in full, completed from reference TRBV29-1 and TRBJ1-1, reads SAVISQKPSRDICQRGTSLTIQCQVDSQVTMMFWYRQQPGQSLTLIATANQGSEATYESGFVIDKFPISRPNLTFSTLTVSNMSPEDSSIYLCSVEEGGPNTEAFFGQGTRLTVV.

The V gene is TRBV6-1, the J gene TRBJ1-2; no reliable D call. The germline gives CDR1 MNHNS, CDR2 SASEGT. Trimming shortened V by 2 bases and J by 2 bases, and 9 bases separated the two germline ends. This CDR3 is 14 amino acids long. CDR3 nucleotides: TGTGCCAGCAGTGAAAATCCGGACAACTATGGCTACACCTTC. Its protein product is CASSENPDNYGYTF.

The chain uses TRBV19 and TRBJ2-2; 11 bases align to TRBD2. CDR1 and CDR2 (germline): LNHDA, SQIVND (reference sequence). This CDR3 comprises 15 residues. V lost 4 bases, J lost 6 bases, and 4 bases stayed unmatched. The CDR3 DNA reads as TGTGCCAGTAGTAAGATAGCGGGAGGGTCCGGGGAGCTGTTTTTT. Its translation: CASSKIAGGSGELFF.

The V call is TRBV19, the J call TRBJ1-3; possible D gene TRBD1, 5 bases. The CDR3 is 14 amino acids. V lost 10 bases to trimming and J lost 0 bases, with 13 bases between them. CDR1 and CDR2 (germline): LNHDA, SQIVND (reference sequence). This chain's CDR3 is CATTQVTSGNTIYF. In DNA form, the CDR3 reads TGTGCCACCACACAGGTTACCTCTGGAAACACCATATATTTT.

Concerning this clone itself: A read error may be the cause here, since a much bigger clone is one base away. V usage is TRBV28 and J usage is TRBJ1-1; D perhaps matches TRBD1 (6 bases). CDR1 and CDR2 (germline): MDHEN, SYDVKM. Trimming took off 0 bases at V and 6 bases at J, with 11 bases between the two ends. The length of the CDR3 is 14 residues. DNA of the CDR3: TGTGCCAGCAGTTTATGGGGGGCTGGCGCTGAAGCTTTCTTT. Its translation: CASSLWGAGAEAFF.

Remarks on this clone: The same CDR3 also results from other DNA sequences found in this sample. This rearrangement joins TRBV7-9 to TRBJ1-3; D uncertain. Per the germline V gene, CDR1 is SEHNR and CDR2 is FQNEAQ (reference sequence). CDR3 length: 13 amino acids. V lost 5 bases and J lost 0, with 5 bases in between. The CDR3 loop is CASSPSSGNTIYF. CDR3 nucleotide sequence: TGTGCCAGCAGCCCCTCCTCTGGAAACACCATATATTTT.

Here the CDR3 reads CASSLDRAKTQYF. The CDR3 bases are TGTGCCAGCAGCTTAGATAGGGCAAAGACCCAGTACTTC. V usage is TRBV11-1 and J usage is TRBJ2-5; D is undetermined. Trimming left V 1 base short and J 6 bases short, with 9 bases between. The CDR3 consists of 13 residues. Germline CDR1 reads SGHAT; CDR2 reads FQDESV (reference sequence).

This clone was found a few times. Written as DNA, the CDR3 is TGTGCCAGCAGCACCACAGGGCTGAACACTGAAGCTTTCTTT. The encoded protein is CASSTTGLNTEAFF. V and J are TRBV7-3 and TRBJ1-1; TRBD1 might be the D (6 bases). Germline CDR1 SGHTA, CDR2 FQGTGA. The V end lost 5 bases, the J end lost 0 bases, and 10 bases lay between the germline ends. The CDR3 is made up of 14 amino acids.

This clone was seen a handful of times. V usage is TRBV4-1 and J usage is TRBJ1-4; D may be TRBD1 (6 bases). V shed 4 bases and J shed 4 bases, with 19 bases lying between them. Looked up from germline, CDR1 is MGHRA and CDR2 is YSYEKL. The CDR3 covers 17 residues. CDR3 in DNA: TGCGCCAGCAGCCCCGCGTTTTACAGGGATCTTAATGAAAAACTGTTTTTT. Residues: CASSPAFYRDLNEKLFF.

The CDR3 nucleotides are TGTGCCAGCAGTCCGCTAACCGGGACTAGCGTCTACGAGCAGTACTTC. Encoded protein: CASSPLTGTSVYEQYF. This chain uses TRBV27 with TRBJ2-7; 10 bases line up with TRBD2. This CDR3 spans 16 amino acids. CDR1 is MNHEY and CDR2 is SMNVEV in the germline V gene (reference sequence). V was pared by 5 bases and J by 3 bases, with 10 bases of the junction left unmatched.

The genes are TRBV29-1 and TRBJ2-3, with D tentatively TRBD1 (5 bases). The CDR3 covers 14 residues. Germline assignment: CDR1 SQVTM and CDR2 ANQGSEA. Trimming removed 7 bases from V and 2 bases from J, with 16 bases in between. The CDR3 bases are TGCAGCGCCGAGGCCTGGACACCCACAGATACGCAGTATTTT. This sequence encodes CSAEAWTPTDTQYF.

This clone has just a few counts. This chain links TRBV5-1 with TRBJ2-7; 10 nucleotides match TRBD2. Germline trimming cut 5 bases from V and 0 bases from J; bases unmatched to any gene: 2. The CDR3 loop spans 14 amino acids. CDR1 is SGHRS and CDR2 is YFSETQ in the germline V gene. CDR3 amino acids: CASRKREGSYEQYF. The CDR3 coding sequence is TGCGCCAGCAGGAAGCGGGAGGGCTCCTACGAGCAGTACTTC.

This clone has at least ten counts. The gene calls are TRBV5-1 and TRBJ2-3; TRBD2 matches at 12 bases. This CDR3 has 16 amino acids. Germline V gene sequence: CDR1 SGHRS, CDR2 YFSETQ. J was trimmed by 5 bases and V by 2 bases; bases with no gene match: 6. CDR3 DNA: TGCGCCAGCAGCTTATCGGGACTAGCGGGCGGAGATACGCAGTATTTT. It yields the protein CASSLSGLAGGDTQYF.

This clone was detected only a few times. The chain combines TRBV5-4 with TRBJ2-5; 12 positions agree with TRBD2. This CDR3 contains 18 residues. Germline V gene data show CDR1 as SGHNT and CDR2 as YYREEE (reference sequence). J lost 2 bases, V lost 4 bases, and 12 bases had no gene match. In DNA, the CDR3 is TGTGCCAGCAGCAGGGGGACTAGCGGGCCCCAAAGTCAAGAGACCCAGTACTTC. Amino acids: CASSRGTSGPQSQETQYF. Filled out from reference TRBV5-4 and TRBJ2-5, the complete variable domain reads ETGVTQSPTHLIKTRGQQVTLRCSSQSGHNTVSWYQQALGQGPQFIFQYYREEENGRGNFPPRFSGLQFPNYSSELNVNALELDDSALYLCASSRGTSGPQSQETQYFGPGTRLLVL.

The CDR3 spells CAWSASPNTEAFF. The CDR3 DNA sequence: TGTGCCTGGAGTGCCTCCCCGAACACTGAAGCTTTCTTT. The chain has TRBV30 and TRBJ1-1; unclear D gene. Trimming cost V 1 base and J 1 base, with 7 bases left between them. Germline V gene sequence: CDR1 GTSNPN, CDR2 SVGIG (reference sequence). The CDR3 runs to 13 residues.

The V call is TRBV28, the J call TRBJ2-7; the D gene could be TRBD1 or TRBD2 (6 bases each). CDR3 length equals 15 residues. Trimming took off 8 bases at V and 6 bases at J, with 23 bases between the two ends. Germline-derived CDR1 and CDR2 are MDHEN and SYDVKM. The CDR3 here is CASESAGHRVSEQYF. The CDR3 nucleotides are TGTGCCAGCGAATCCGCGGGGCACAGGGTGAGCGAGCAGTACTTC.

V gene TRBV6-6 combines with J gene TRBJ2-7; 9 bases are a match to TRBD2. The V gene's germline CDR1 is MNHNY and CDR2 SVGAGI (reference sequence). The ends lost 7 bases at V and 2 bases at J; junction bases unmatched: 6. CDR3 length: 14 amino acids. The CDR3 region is CASTLAGGAYEQYF. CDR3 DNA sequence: TGTGCCAGCACACTAGCGGGCGGCGCCTACGAGCAGTACTTC.

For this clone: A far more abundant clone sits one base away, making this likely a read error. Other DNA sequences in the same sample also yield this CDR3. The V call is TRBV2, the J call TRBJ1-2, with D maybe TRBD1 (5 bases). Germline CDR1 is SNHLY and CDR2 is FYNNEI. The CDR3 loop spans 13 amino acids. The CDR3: CASSPTGTDGYTF. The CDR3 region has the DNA TGTGCCAGCAGTCCGACTGGGACGGATGGCTACACATTC.